The 3 T cell receptor beta chains given below trace back to one sample, sequenced in a study of blood T cell repertoires in COVID-19. Profiling relied on immunoSEQ multiplex PCR, and the TCRdb table lists in-frame clones only, not all of them. The sample contains tens of thousands of clones, around 90% of which appear only once. Sequenced material: peripheral blood. The receptors shown here come from a man aged 45-60 years with COVID-19, enrolled during active disease.

The chain uses TRBV5-4 and TRBJ1-1; D unresolved. V was clipped by 4 bases and J by 6 bases, with 7 bases between them. Germline CDR1 SGHNT, CDR2 YYREEE (reference sequence). The CDR3 covers 11 residues. The CDR3, as DNA: TGTGCCAGCAGCCTCGGGTCTGAAGCTTTCTTT. Protein sequence: CASSLGSEAFF.

The gene calls are TRBV3-1 (or the pseudogene TRBV3-2) and TRBJ2-4; TRBD2 matches at 8 bases. CDR1 is LGHDT and CDR2 is YNNKEL in the germline V gene (reference sequence). The CDR3 totals 17 residues. Losses at the gene ends were 0 bases for V and 1 base for J; bases not matched to a gene: 5. The CDR3 sequence is CASSQDHGGAAKNIQYF. CDR3 nucleotide sequence: TGTGCCAGCAGCCAAGATCACGGGGGGGCTGCCAAAAACATTCAGTACTTC.

The CDR3 is CASSVGTGNGYTF. CDR3 DNA: TGTGCCAGCAGCGTAGGGACAGGGAATGGCTACACCTTC. The chain employs TRBV5-4 and TRBJ1-2; TRBD1 matches 9 bases. Trimming cost V 4 bases and J 6 bases; bases outside gene matches: 4. CDR3 size: 13 residues. Per the germline V gene, CDR1 is SGHNT and CDR2 is YYREEE (reference sequence).